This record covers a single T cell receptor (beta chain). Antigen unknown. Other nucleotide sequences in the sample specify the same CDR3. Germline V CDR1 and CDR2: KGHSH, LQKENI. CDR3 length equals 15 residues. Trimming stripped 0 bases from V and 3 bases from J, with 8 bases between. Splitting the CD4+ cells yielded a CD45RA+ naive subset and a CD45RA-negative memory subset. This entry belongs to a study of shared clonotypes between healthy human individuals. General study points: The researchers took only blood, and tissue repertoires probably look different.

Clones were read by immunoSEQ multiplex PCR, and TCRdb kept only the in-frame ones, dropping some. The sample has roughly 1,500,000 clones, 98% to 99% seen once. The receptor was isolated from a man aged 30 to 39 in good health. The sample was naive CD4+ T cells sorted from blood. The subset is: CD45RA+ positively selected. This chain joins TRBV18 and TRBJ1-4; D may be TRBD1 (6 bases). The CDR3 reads CASSPPGQPNEKLFF. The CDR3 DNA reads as TGTGCCAGCTCACCACCCGGACAGCCTAATGAAAAACTGTTTTTT.